This T cell receptor beta chain appears in the sequencing data of a study of T cell changes during pregnancy in multiple sclerosis. The protocol was immunoSEQ multiplex PCR, while the TCRdb copy is restricted to in-frame clones and leaves out a portion. The sample has about 69,000 clones, around 92% seen once. The TCR sequence derives from a female donor in good health, enrolled as a control in a pregnancy study. The sample in question was peripheral blood, obtained in the third trimester of pregnancy.

CDR3 DNA: TGCGCCAGCAGTCCGGGACAGGTTAATTCACCCCTCCACTTT. Its protein is CASSPGQVNSPLHF. The rearrangement links TRBV10-2 to TRBJ1-6, with 8 positions matching TRBD1. Germline CDR1 WSHSY, CDR2 SAAADI. This CDR3 is 14 amino acids long. Losses at the gene ends were 5 bases for V and 6 bases for J; bases not matched to a gene: 3.